This T cell receptor beta chain was captured in a study of blood T cell repertoires in COVID-19. Whole-study context: The United States, Italy and Spain were the sources of the acute and convalescent COVID-19 samples. From T cells, B-cell-depleted T cells, or PBMCs came the material, which was cDNA or gDNA.

CDR1 is SGHRS and CDR2 is YFSETQ in the germline V gene. The V end was cut by 6 bases, the J end by 1 base, with 13 bases between. This CDR3 comprises 14 residues. In the authors' methods: Amplification of reference gene primers was used by the study to estimate nucleated cell counts. Profiling relied on immunoSEQ multiplex PCR, and the TCRdb table lists in-frame clones only, not all of them. The DNA gave D and trimming, while V, J and clone size come from that table. The data show about 350,000 clones, roughly 89% seen once. This clone was recorded once. This chain links TRBV5-1 with TRBJ2-5; unclear D gene. Sequencing was carried out using peripheral blood. The receptor was derived from a man aged 25-45 years with COVID-19, enrolled during active disease. The CDR3 region has the DNA TGCGCCAGCACGAAATCTCGGGTCCAAGAGACCCAGTACTTC. This translates into CASTKSRVQETQYF.